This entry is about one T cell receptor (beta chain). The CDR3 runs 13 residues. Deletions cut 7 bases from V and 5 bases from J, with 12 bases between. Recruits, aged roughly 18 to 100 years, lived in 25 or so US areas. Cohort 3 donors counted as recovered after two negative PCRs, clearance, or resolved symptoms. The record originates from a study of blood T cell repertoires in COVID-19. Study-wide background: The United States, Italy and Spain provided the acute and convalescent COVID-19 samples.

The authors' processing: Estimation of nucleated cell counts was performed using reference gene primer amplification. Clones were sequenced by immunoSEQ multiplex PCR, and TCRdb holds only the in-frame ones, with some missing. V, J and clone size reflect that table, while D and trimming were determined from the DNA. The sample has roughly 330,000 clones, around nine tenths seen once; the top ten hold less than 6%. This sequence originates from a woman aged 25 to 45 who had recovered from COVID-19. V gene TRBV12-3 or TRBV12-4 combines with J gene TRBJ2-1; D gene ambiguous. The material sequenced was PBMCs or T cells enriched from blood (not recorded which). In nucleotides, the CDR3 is TGTGCCAGCACTGCCCGGTCTCACAATGAGCAGTTCTTC. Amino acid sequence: CASTARSHNEQFF.